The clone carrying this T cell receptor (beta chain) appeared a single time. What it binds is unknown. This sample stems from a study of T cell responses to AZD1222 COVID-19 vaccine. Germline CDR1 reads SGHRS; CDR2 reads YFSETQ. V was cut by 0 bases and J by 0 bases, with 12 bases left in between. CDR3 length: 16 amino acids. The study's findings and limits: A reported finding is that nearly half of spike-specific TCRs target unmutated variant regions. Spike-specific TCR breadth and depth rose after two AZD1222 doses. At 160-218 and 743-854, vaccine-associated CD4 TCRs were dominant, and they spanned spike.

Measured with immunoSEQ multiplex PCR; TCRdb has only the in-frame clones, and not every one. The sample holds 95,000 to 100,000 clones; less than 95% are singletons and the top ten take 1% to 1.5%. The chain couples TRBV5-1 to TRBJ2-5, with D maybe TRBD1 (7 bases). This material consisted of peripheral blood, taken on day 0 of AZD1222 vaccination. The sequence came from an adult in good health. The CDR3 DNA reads TGCGCCAGCAGCTTGGTGCCAGGGGGGTACCAAGAGACCCAGTACTTC. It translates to CASSLVPGGYQETQYF.